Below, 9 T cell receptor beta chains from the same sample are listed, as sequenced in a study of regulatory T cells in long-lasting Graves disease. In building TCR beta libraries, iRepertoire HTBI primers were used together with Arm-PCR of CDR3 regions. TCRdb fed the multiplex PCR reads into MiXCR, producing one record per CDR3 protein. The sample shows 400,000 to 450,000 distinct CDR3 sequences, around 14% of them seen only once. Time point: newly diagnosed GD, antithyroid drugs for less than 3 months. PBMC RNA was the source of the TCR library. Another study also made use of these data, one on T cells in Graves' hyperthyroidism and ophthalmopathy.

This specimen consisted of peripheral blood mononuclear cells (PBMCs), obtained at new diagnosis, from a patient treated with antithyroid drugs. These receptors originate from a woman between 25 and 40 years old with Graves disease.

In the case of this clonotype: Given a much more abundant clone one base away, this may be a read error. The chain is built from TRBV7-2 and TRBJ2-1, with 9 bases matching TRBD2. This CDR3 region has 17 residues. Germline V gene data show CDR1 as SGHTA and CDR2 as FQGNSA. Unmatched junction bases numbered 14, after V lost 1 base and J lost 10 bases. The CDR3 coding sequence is TGTGCCAGCAGCTTAGATCTAGCGGGAATCTTCTCCTACGAGCAGTTCTTC. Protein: CASSLDLAGIFSYEQFF.

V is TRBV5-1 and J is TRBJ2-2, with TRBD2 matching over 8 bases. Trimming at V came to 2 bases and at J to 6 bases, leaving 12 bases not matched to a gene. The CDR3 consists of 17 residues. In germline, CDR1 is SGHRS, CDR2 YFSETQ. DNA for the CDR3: TGCGCCAGCAGCTTACCTCTGGCGGGAGGTGGCTCCGGGGAGCTGTTTTTT. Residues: CASSLPLAGGGSGELFF.

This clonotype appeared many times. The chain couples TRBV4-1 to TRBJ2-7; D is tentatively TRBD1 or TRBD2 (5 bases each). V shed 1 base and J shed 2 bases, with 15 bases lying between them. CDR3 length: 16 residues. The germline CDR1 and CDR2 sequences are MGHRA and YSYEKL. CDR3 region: CASSQVSHVGPYEQYF. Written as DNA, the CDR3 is TGCGCCAGCAGCCAAGTAAGTCACGTGGGACCCTACGAGCAGTACTTC.

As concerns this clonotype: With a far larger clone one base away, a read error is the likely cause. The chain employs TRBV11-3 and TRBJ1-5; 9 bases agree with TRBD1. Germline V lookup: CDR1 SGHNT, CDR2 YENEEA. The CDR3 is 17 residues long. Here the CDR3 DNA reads TGTGCCAGCAGCGAGGGACAGGGAGTCCCTAGCAGTCAGCCCCAGCATTTT. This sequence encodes CASSEGQGVPSSQPQHF.

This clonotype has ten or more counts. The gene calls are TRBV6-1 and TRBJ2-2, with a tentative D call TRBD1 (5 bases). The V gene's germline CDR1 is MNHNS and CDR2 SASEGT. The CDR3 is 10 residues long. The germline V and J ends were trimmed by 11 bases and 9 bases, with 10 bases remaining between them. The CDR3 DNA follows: TGTGCCTCGGACACGCGGGAGCTGTTTTTT. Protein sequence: CASDTRELFF.

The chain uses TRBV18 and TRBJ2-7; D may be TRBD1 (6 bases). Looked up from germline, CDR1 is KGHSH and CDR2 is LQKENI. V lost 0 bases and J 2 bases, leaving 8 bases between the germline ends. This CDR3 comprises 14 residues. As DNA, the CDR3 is TGTGCCAGCTCACCACCGGACAGACCCTACGAGCAGTACTTC. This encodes CASSPPDRPYEQYF.

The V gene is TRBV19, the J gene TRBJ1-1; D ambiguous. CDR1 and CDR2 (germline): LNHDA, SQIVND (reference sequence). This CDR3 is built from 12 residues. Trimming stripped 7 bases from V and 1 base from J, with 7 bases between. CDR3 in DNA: TGTGCCAGTAATGTCAGGAACACTGAAGCTTTCTTT. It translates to CASNVRNTEAFF. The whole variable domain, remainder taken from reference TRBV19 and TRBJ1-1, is DGGITQSPKYLFRKEGQNVTLSCEQNLNHDAMYWYRQDPGQGLRLIYYSQIVNDFQKGDIAEGYSVSREKKESFPLTVTSAQKNPTAFYLCASNVRNTEAFFGQGTRLTVV.

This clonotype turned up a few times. The CDR3 DNA reads TGCAGCGTAGAACCCCAATGGGGTGCCCAGTACTTC. Protein sequence: CSVEPQWGAQYF. The gene calls are TRBV29-1 and TRBJ2-5; no definite D call. V dropped 6 bases and J dropped 9 bases, with 17 bases sitting between them. Germline V gene sequence: CDR1 SQVTM, CDR2 ANQGSEA. The CDR3 extends over 12 amino acids.

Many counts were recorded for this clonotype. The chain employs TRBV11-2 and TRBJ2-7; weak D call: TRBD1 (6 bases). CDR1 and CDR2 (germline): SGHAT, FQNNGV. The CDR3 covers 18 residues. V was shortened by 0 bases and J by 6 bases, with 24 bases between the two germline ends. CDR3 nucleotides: TGTGCCAGCAGCTTAGATCCCGGGCAGGGGTCCAGATGGGGCGAGCAGTACTTC. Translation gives CASSLDPGQGSRWGEQYF.